These T cell receptor beta chains were read from a single sample in a study of cytomegalovirus exposure and HLA in healthy donors. This table comes from immunoSEQ multiplex PCR, and its TCRdb copy is limited to in-frame clones, with some not included. The sample shows more than 95,000 clones, about 83% of them seen only once. Sequencing was performed on PBMCs. Receptor source: a young man in good health and CMV-seronegative. CDR3s include the opening cysteine and the closing phenylalanine or tryptophan. The D gene is left open where the match is weak. A clone size is listed for some rows: how often the clone was seen (once, few, many), or a class if it is expanded.

abundance,j_gene,v_gene,d_gene,CDR3nt,CDR3aa
.,TRBJ1-4,TRBV7-9,.,TGTGCCAGCAGCTCGAACACCGGGAATGAAAAACTGTTTTTT,CASSSNTGNEKLFF
.,TRBJ2-1,TRBV5-1,.,TGCGCCAGCAGCTTGCAGAGCGGACCTCACAATGAGCAGTTCTTC,CASSLQSGPHNEQFF
.,TRBJ1-6,TRBV28,TRBD1,TGTGCCAGCAGTACGTACCAGGGACAGGGGTCTGGTTATAATTCACCCCTCCACTTT,CASSTYQGQGSGYNSPLHF
few,TRBJ2-5,TRBV5-1,TRBD2,TGCGCCAGCAGCAGGGGGACTAGCGGACAAGAGACCCAGTACTTC,CASSRGTSGQETQYF
.,TRBJ1-5,TRBV5-1,TRBD1,TGCGCCAGCAGCACCGGGACAGGTAAAGATCAGCCCCAGCATTTT,CASSTGTGKDQPQHF
.,TRBJ1-1,TRBV10-3,.,TGTGCCATCAGCCTAGAACGGGGGTCCGAAGCTTTCTTT,CAISLERGSEAFF
few,TRBJ1-5,TRBV19,TRBD1,TGTGCCAGTAGTCATGAGACAGGGCGAAATCAGCCCCAGCATTTT,CASSHETGRNQPQHF
.,TRBJ2-6,TRBV7-9,.,TGTGCCAGCAGCTTAGTCCCGGGGGAGGTATCTGGGGCCAACGTCCTGACTTTC,CASSLVPGEVSGANVLTF
.,TRBJ2-7,TRBV18,.,TGTGCCAGCTCACCACCGGGCGGGAACATCTACGAGCAGTACTTC,CASSPPGGNIYEQYF
.,TRBJ2-5,TRBV29-1,.,TGCAGCGTTGAAGACCGGAGAACAGGGGGGGGTAAAGAGACCCAGTACTTC,CSVEDRRTGGGKETQYF
.,TRBJ1-1,TRBV5-4,.,TGTGCCAGCAGCCCCGGGACTCCAACTGAAGCTTTCTTT,CASSPGTPTEAFF
.,TRBJ2-7,TRBV7-2,TRBD1,TGTGCCAGCAGCTTAAAACGACAGGGCTACGAGCAGTACTTC,CASSLKRQGYEQYF
few,TRBJ2-7,TRBV7-9,.,TGTTCCAGCAGCTTCCTAGCGCTCGAGCAGTACTTC,CSSSFLALEQYF
.,TRBJ1-6,TRBV6-5,TRBD1,TGTGCCAGCAGTTACAGGCTGGACAGGGTAGGCTCACCCCTCCACTTT,CASSYRLDRVGSPLHF
.,TRBJ2-5,TRBV6-5,.,TGTGCCAGCAGTCGTCACAATCAAGAGACCCAGTACTTC,CASSRHNQETQYF
once,TRBJ2-2,TRBV11-2,.,TGTGCCAGCAGCTTAGCAAACACCGGGGAGCTGTTTTTT,CASSLANTGELFF
.,TRBJ2-7,TRBV7-9,.,TGTGCCAGCAGCTTGGGGACTGAGTCCTACGAGCAGTACTTC,CASSLGTESYEQYF
.,TRBJ2-4,TRBV27,TRBD1,TGTGCCAGCAGTTTTTCCGGGACAGGGGTAAACATTCAGTACTTC,CASSFSGTGVNIQYF
once,TRBJ2-1,TRBV10-3,.,TGTGCCATCAGTGACCCGGGGGGCCCCTCCTACAATGAGCAGTTCTTC,CAISDPGGPSYNEQFF
.,TRBJ1-2,TRBV2,.,TGTGCCAGGATACTGTACCTTCGTGGGGGGTATGGCTACACCTTC,CARILYLRGGYGYTF
.,TRBJ1-5,TRBV2,.,TGTGCCAGCGGTGGGAGAAGCAATCAGCCCCAGCATTTT,CASGGRSNQPQHF
.,TRBJ1-1,TRBV15,TRBD1,TGTGCCACCCGGGGACAGCCGAACACTGAAGCTTTCTTT,CATRGQPNTEAFF
.,TRBJ1-1,TRBV4-1,.,TGCGCCAGCAGCCAAGAGGGCAGGGGGAACACTGAAGCTTTCTTT,CASSQEGRGNTEAFF
.,TRBJ2-1,TRBV5-1,.,TGCGCCAGCAGCTTGGCCGTAGGGGCCAGCTACAATGAGCAGTTCTTC,CASSLAVGASYNEQFF
.,TRBJ2-1,TRBV5-1,TRBD2,TGCGCCAGCACCATGCTGGCGGGAGGGCCAGATGAGCAGTTCTTC,CASTMLAGGPDEQFF
.,TRBJ1-2,TRBV6-5,.,TGTGCCAGCAGTTACTCATTCCCTCCTGGCGGTGGCTACACCTTC,CASSYSFPPGGGYTF
.,TRBJ1-5,TRBV28,.,TGTGCCAGCGCGCTCGTCAACGGGAATCAGCCCCAGCATTTT,CASALVNGNQPQHF
.,TRBJ1-2,TRBV5-1,TRBD1,TGCGCCAGCAGCTACGACAGGGTGAAGGAGAGAGCTTTGGCTGGCTACACCTTC,CASSYDRVKERALAGYTF
.,TRBJ2-7,TRBV6-1,.,TGTGCCAGCAGAGCGGCAACCTACGAGCAGTACTTC,CASRAATYEQYF
.,TRBJ1-1,TRBV19,.,TGTGCCAGTAGTATAGAGGGCAGGTCCACTGAAGCTTTCTTT,CASSIEGRSTEAFF
.,TRBJ1-5,TRBV2,.,TGTGCCAGCAGTGAAAGCAGCAATCAGCCCCAGCATTTT,CASSESSNQPQHF
.,TRBJ2-2,TRBV14,.,TGTGCCAGCAGCCAACCCTCGAGCACCGGGGAGCTGTTTTTT,CASSQPSSTGELFF
.,TRBJ2-3,TRBV2,TRBD2,TGTGCCACTTCGACTGGGGGGGCAGATACGCAGTATTTT,CATSTGGADTQYF
.,TRBJ1-2,TRBV7-3,TRBD1,TGTGCCAGCAGCTTGACAGGGGAAGTCGTCGATGGCTACACCTTC,CASSLTGEVVDGYTF
.,TRBJ1-5,TRBV6-1,TRBD1,TGTGCCAGCAGTGAAATTTTACTCGGGATCGGTCCGGGACAGGGCAATCAGCCCCAGCATTTT,CASSEILLGIGPGQGNQPQHF
.,TRBJ2-7,TRBV27,TRBD1,TGTGCCAGCAGTAGGGACAGGGGGCGAAAGGAGCAGTACTTC,CASSRDRGRKEQYF
.,TRBJ2-2,TRBV7-2,TRBD2,TGTGCCAGCAGCTTTGAAGTGCGGGAGGGAACCGGGGAGCTGTTTTTT,CASSFEVREGTGELFF
.,TRBJ2-5,TRBV29-1,.,TGCAGCGTTATCCGGGAAAACCAAGAGACCCAGTACTTC,CSVIRENQETQYF
once,TRBJ1-2,TRBV28,.,TGTGCCAGCAGTTTATCGCCAGGGGAGAGTGGCTACACCTTC,CASSLSPGESGYTF
.,TRBJ1-2,TRBV6-4,TRBD1,TGTGCCAGCAGGGCGACAGGGAACTATGGCTACACCTTC,CASRATGNYGYTF
.,TRBJ1-3,TRBV30,.,TGTGCCTGGAGTGTACTGACAGTAAACACCATATATTTT,CAWSVLTVNTIYF
.,TRBJ1-4,TRBV7-8,.,TGTGCCAGCAGCTTAGTTGGCCTTAATGAAAAACTGTTTTTT,CASSLVGLNEKLFF
.,TRBJ2-3,TRBV10-3,TRBD2,TGTGCCATCAGTGACCCCCCGGCGGGAGTGAGGACAGATACGCAGTATTTT,CAISDPPAGVRTDTQYF
.,TRBJ2-7,TRBV6-5,TRBD1,TGTGCCAGCAAGCCGGGACAGGGTACGTACGAGCAGTACTTC,CASKPGQGTYEQYF
.,TRBJ1-1,TRBV7-8,.,TGTGCCAGCAGCTACCACAGGGCTCGGGACACTGAAGCTTTCTTT,CASSYHRARDTEAFF
.,TRBJ2-3,TRBV10-3,TRBD2,TGTGCCATCAGGGAAAAAGCGGGGGGCCTCACAGATACGCAGTATTTT,CAIREKAGGLTDTQYF
.,TRBJ1-5,TRBV7-8,TRBD1,TGTGCCAGCGGAAAGACAGGGGGAAAGGAACAGCCCCAGCATTTT,CASGKTGGKEQPQHF
.,TRBJ1-2,TRBV11-1,TRBD1,TGTGCCAGCAGGTACAGGGGGAGGTCGGAAGACTACACCTTC,CASRYRGRSEDYTF